The sample holds many counts of the clone carrying this T cell receptor beta chain. A single record per CDR3 protein comes from TCRdb applying MiXCR to the 5' RACE reads. This sample has 200,000 or so distinct CDR3 sequences, with around 6.7% found just once. These data are taken from a study of T cells after yellow fever vaccination. CDR3 length: 13 amino acids. Between the trimmed V and J ends, which lost 4 bases and 3 bases, there was a span of 9 bases. The source is a man under 40 who received the YFV17D yellow fever vaccine. This chain links TRBV12-3 or TRBV12-4 with TRBJ2-5; no clear D. The sample here was CD4+ T cells sorted from PBMCs, taken on the day of the yellow fever booster vaccination. The CDR3: CASSWYRKETQYF. As DNA, the CDR3 is TGTGCCAGCAGTTGGTATCGAAAAGAGACCCAGTACTTC.